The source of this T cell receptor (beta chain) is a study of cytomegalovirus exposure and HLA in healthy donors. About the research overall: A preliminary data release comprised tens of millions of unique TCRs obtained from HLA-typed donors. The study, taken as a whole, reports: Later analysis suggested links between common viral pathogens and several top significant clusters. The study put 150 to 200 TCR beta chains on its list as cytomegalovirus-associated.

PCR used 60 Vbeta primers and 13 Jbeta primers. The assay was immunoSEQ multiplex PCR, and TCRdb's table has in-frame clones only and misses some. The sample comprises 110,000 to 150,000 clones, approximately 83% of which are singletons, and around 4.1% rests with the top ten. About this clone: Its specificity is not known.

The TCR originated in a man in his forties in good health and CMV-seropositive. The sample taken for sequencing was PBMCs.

The DNA for the CDR3 is TGTGCCAGCAGACCCCAGGGACTGCAAGAGACCCAGTACTTC. It translates to CASRPQGLQETQYF. V and J are TRBV6-5 and TRBJ2-5, with D tentatively TRBD2 (6 bases). From germline, CDR1 is MNHEY and CDR2 SVGAGI. The V end was cut by 6 bases, the J end by 2 bases, with 13 bases between. The CDR3 covers 14 residues.